Here is one T cell receptor (beta chain) with its context. The antigen is undetermined. This sample stems from a study of lymphopenia after photon versus proton radiotherapy. General observations from the study: Post-nadir TCR diversity decline inversely tracked overall survival among those who died.

Clones were sequenced by immunoSEQ multiplex PCR, and TCRdb holds only the in-frame ones, with some missing. The repertoire holds some 20,000 clones, with around nine tenths as singletons. The CDR3 contains 15 residues. Germline-derived CDR1 and CDR2 are SQVTM and ANQGSEA. V gave up 1 base and J gave up 3 bases, with 16 bases separating them. The TCR sequence derives from a man aged 55 to 69 with pancreatic cancer. The J gene is TRBJ2-7, the V gene TRBV29-1, with TRBD2 as a possible D gene (5 bases). Specimen: peripheral blood, collected from a patient treated with photon-based radiotherapy. The CDR3 coding sequence is TGCAGCGTTGAAGTTCCTCAGCGGAGAGGCTACGAGCAGTACTTC. Translating gives CSVEVPQRRGYEQYF.